The clone carrying this T cell receptor beta chain has only a few counts. Germline CDR1 reads GTSNPN; CDR2 reads SVGIG (reference sequence). This CDR3 contains 13 residues. Trimming left V 7 bases short and J 7 bases short, with 16 bases between. Measured with immunoSEQ multiplex PCR; TCRdb has only the in-frame clones, and not every one. The table shows 86,000 or so clones, with about 88% occurring only once. The data were taken from a study of T cell responses to AZD1222 COVID-19 vaccine. This material consisted of peripheral blood, taken on day 0 of AZD1222 vaccination. The sequence was collected from an adult in good health. The genes are TRBV30 and TRBJ1-4; D possibly corresponds to TRBD1 (6 bases). In DNA, the CDR3 is TGTGCCTACCTAGGGGGGGGAGGTGAAAAACTGTTTTTT. Protein: CAYLGGGGEKLFF.